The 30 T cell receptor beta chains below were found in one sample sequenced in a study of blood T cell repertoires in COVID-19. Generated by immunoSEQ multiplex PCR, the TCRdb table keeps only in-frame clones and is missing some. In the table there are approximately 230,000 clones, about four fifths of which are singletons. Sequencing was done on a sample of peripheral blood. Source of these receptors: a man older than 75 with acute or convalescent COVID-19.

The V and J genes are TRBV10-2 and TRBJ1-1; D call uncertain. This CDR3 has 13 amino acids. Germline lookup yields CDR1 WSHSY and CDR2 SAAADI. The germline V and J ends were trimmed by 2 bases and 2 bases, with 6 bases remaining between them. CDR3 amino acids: CASSERGNTEAFF. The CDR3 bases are TGCGCCAGCAGTGAGCGCGGCAACACTGAAGCTTTCTTT.

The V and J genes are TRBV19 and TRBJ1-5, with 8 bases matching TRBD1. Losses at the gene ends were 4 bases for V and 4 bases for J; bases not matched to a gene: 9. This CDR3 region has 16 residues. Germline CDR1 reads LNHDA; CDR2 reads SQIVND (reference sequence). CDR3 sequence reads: CASSRGDRGSNQPQHF. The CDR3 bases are TGTGCCAGTAGTAGGGGCGACAGGGGTAGTAATCAGCCCCAGCATTTT.

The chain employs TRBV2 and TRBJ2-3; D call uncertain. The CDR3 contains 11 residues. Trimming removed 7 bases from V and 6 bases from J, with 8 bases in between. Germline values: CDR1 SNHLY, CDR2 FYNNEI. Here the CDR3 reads CASTLWDTQYF. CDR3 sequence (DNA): TGTGCCAGCACGCTATGGGATACGCAGTATTTT.

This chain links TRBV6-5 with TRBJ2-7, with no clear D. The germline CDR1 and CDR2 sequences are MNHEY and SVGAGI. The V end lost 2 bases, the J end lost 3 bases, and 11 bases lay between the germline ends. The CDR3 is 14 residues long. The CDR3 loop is CASSYGARSYEQYF. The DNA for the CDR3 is TGTGCCAGCAGTTACGGCGCACGGAGCTACGAGCAGTACTTC.

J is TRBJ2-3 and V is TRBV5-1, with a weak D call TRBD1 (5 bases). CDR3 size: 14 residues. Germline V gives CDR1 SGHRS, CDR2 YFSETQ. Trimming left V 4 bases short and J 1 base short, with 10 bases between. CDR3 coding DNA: TGCGCCAGCAGCAGGGGCTTCGGCACAGATACGCAGTATTTT. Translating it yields CASSRGFGTDTQYF.

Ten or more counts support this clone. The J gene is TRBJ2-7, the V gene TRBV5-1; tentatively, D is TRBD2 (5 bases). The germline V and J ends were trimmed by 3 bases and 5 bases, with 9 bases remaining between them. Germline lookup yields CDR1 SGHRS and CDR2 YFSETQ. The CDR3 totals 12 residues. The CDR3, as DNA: TGCGCCAGCAGCTCCTACGGGAACGAGCAGTACTTC. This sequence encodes CASSSYGNEQYF.

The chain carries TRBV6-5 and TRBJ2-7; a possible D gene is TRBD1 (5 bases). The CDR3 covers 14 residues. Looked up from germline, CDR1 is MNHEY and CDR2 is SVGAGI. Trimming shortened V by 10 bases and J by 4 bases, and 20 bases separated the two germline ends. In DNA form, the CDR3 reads TGTGCCACGATAAAAGGGGAAGGCCCGTACGAGCAGTACTTC. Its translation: CATIKGEGPYEQYF.

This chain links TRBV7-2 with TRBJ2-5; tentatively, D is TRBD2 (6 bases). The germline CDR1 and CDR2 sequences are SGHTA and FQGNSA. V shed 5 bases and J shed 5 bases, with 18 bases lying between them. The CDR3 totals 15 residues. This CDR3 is CASSRSGGKGETQYF. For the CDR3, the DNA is TGTGCCAGCAGCCGTTCCGGAGGGAAGGGGGAGACCCAGTACTTC.

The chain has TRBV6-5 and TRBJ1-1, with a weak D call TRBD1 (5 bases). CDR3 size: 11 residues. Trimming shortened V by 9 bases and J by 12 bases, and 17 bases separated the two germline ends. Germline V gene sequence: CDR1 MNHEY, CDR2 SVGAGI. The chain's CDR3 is CASSRGGATFF. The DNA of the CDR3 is TGTGCCAGTTCCCGGGGAGGGGCGACTTTCTTT.

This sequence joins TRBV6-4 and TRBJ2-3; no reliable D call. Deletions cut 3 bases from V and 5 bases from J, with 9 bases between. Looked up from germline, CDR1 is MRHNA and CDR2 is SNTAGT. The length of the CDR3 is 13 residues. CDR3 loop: CASSDQYGDTQYF. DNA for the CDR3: TGTGCCAGCAGTGATCAGTATGGAGATACGCAGTATTTT.

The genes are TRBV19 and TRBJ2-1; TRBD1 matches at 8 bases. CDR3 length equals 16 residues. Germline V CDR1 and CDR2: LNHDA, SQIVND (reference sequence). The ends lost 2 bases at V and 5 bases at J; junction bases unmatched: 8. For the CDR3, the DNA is TGTGCCAGTAGTATATCGTTCCAGGGGGCCAACAATGAGCAGTTCTTC. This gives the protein CASSISFQGANNEQFF.

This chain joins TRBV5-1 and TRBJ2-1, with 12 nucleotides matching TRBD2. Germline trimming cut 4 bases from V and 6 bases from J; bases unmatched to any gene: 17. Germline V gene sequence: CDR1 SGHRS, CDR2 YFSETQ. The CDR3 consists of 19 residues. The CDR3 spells CASSPRLAGASIALNEQFF. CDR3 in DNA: TGCGCCAGCAGCCCTCGACTAGCGGGGGCCTCTATCGCACTCAATGAGCAGTTCTTC.

The CDR3 DNA reads as TGTGCCAGCAGCGTAGGGACGGGGGAATATGGCTACACCTTC. This translates into CASSVGTGEYGYTF. The chain links TRBV9 to TRBJ1-2, with a tentative D call TRBD1 (5 bases). The CDR3 loop spans 14 amino acids. Per germline, CDR1 SGDLS and CDR2 YYNGEE. Deletions cut 0 bases from V and 5 bases from J, with 11 bases between. Full variable domain (outside the CDR3, taken from reference TRBV9 and TRBJ1-2): DSGVTQTPKHLITATGQRVTLRCSPRSGDLSVYWYQQSLDQGLQFLIQYYNGEERAKGNILERFSAQQFPDLHSELNLSSLELGDSALYFCASSVGTGEYGYTFGSGTRLTVV.

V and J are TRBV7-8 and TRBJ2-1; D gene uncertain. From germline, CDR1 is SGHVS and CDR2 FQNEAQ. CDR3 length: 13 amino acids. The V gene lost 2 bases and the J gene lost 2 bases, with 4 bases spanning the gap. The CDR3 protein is CASSLSTYNEQFF. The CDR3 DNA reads TGTGCCAGCAGCTTATCTACCTACAATGAGCAGTTCTTC.

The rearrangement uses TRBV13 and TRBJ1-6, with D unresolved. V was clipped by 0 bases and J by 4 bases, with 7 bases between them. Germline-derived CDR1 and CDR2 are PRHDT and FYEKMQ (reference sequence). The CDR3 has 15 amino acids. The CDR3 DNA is TGTGCCAGCAGCTTAGGCGTCAGTTATAATTCACCCCTCCACTTT. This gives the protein CASSLGVSYNSPLHF.

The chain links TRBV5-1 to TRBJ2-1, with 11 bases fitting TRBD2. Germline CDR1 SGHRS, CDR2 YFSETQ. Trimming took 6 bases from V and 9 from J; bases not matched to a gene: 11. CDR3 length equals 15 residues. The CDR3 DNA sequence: TGCGCCAGCACACTGATAGCGGGAGGGCCGGGTGAGCAGTTCTTC. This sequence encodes CASTLIAGGPGEQFF.

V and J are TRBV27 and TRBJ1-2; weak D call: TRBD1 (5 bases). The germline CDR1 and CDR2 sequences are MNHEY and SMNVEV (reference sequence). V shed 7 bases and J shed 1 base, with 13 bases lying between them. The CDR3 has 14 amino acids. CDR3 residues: CASKRVGGNYGYTF. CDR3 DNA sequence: TGTGCCAGCAAAAGGGTCGGGGGTAACTATGGCTACACCTTC.

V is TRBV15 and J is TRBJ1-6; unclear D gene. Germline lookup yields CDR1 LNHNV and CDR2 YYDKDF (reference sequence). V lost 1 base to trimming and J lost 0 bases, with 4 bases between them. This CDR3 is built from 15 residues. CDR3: CATSRGGSYNSPLHF. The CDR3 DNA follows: TGTGCCACCAGCAGAGGCGGCTCCTATAATTCACCCCTCCACTTT.

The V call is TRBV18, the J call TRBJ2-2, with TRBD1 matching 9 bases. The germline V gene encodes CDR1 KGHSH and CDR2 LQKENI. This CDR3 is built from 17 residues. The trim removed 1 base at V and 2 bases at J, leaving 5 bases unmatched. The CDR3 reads CASSPQRGQGNTGELFF. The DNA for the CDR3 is TGTGCCAGCTCACCACAAAGGGGACAGGGTAACACCGGGGAGCTGTTTTTT. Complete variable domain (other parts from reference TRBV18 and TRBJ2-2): NAGVMQNPRHLVRRRGQEARLRCSPMKGHSHVYWYRQLPEEGLKFMVYLQKENIIDESGMPKERFSAEFPKEGPSILRIQQVVRGDSAAYFCASSPQRGQGNTGELFFGEGSRLTVL.

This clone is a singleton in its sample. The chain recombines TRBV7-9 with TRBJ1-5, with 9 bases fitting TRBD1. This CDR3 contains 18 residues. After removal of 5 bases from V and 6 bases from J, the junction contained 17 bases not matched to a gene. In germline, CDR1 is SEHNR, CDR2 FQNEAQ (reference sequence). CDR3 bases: TGTGCCAGCAGCCTGGGACAGGGTTTCCCATCTTTTATTCAGCCCCAGCATTTT. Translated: CASSLGQGFPSFIQPQHF.

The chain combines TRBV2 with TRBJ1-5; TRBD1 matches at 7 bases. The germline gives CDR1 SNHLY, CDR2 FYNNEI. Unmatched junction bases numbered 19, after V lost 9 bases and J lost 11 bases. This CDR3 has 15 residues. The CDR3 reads CASRGLPGPGVAQHF. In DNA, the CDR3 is TGTGCCAGTAGGGGGCTTCCGGGGCCCGGCGTAGCCCAGCATTTT.

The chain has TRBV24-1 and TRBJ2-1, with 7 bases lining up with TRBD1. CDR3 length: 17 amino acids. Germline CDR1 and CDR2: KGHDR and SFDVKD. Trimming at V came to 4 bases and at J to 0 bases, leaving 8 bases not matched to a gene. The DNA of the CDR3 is TGTGCCACCAGTGACCCGACAGGGCCTAGCTCCTACAATGAGCAGTTCTTC. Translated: CATSDPTGPSSYNEQFF.

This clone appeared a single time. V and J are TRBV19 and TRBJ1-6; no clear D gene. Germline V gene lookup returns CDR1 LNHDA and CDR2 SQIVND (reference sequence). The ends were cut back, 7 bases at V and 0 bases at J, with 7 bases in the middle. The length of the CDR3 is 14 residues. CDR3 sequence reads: CASMRGSYNSPLHF. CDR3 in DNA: TGTGCCAGTATGCGGGGCTCCTATAATTCACCCCTCCACTTT.

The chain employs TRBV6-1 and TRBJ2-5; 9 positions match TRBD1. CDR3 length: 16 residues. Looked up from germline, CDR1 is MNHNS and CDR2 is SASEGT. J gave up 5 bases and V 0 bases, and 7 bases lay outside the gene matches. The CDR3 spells CASSEAWDRVAETQYF. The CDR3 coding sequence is TGTGCCAGCAGTGAAGCGTGGGACAGGGTTGCCGAGACCCAGTACTTC.

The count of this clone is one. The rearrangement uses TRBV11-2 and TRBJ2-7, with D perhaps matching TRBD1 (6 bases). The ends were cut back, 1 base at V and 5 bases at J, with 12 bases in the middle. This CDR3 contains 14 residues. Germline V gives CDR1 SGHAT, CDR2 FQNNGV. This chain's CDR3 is CASSLVTGINEQYF. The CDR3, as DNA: TGTGCCAGCAGCTTAGTTACAGGGATCAACGAGCAGTACTTC. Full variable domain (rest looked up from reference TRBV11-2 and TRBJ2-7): EAGVAQSPRYKIIEKRQSVAFWCNPISGHATLYWYQQILGQGPKLLIQFQNNGVVDDSQLPKDRFSAERLKGVDSTLKIQPAKLEDSAVYLCASSLVTGINEQYFGPGTRLTVT.

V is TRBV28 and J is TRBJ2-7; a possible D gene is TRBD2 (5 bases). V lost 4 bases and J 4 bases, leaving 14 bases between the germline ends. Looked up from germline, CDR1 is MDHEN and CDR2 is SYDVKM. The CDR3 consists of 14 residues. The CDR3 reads CASSSASAGYEQYF. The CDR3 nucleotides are TGTGCCAGCAGTTCCGCCTCGGCGGGTTACGAGCAGTACTTC.

This chain's CDR3 is CASSLTGQGHQPQHF. CDR3 sequence (DNA): TGTGCCAGCAGTCTGACCGGACAGGGGCATCAGCCCCAGCATTTT. J is TRBJ1-5 and V is TRBV28; 9 bases fit TRBD1. The J segment lost 5 bases and the V segment lost 5 bases, leaving 7 bases of the junction unmatched. Germline CDR1 reads MDHEN; CDR2 reads SYDVKM. There are 15 residues in the CDR3. Full variable domain (outside the CDR3, taken from reference TRBV28 and TRBJ1-5): DVKVTQSSRYLVKRTGEKVFLECVQDMDHENMFWYRQDPGLGLRLIYFSYDVKMKEKGDIPEGYSVSREKKERFSLILESASTNQTSMYLCASSLTGQGHQPQHFGDGTRLSIL.

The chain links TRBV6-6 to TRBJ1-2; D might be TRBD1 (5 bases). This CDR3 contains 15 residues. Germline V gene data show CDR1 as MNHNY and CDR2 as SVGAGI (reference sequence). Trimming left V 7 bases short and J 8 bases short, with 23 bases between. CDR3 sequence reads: CASNKIGAEIGGYTF. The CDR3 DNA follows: TGTGCCAGCAATAAAATTGGGGCGGAGATCGGGGGCTACACCTTC.

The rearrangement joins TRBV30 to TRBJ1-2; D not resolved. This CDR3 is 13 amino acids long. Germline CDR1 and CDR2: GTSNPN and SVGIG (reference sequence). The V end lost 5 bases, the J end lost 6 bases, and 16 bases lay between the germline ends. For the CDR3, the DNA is TGTGCCTGGGACGCGGGATGGGGAGATGGCTACACCTTC. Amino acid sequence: CAWDAGWGDGYTF.

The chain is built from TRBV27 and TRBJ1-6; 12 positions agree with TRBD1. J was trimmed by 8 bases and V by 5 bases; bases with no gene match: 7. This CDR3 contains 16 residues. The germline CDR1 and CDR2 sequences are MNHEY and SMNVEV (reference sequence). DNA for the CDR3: TGTGCCAGCAGTCCCTGGGGACAGGGGGCTCATTCACCCCTCCACTTT. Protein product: CASSPWGQGAHSPLHF.